This is a list of T cell receptor beta chains from one sample in a study of OX40 agonist ivuxolimab in advanced cancers. Method: immunoSEQ multiplex PCR; TCRdb's copy keeps in-frame clones and lacks some. This table has fewer than 30,000 clones, roughly three quarters appearing once. Sequencing used CD4+ or CD8+ T cells sorted from blood, obtained in a trial of the OX40 agonist ivuxolimab. These receptors were taken from an adult with an advanced solid tumor such as melanoma, head and neck, liver or kidney cancer. CDR3s include the opening cysteine and the closing phenylalanine or tryptophan. The order of the fields is D gene, clone size, V gene, J gene, CDR3 DNA, CDR3 protein. A D gene is named only where the DNA matches it firmly. Clone size appears in some rows only: once, few, many, or a class for an expanded clone.

>.|.|TRBV7-9|TRBJ1-5
TGTGCCAGCAGCTTAGAGTGGGAGAATCAGCCCCAGCATTTT
CASSLEWENQPQHF
>.|.|TRBV7-2|TRBJ2-7
TGTGCCAGCAGCCGCCTTGGGCAGGGGTTGGGCGAGCAGTACTTC
CASSRLGQGLGEQYF
>TRBD1|medium-sized|TRBV15|TRBJ1-1
TGTGCCACCAGCAGGCAAAGGACCGGGACAGCACGGGACACTGAAGCTTTCTTT
CATSRQRTGTARDTEAFF
>.|few|TRBV10-1|TRBJ1-1
TGCGCCAGCAGTGGCTACCTAAACACTGAAGCTTTCTTT
CASSGYLNTEAFF
>.|.|TRBV12-5|TRBJ1-5
TGTGCTAGTGGTTTGAACCTACAGGGTGTATCCAATCAGCCCCAGCATTTT
CASGLNLQGVSNQPQHF
>TRBD1|.|TRBV6-6|TRBJ1-5
TGTGCCAGCAGTTACTCCGGACAGGGGAGTCAGCCCCAGCATTTT
CASSYSGQGSQPQHF
>.|once|TRBV10-2|TRBJ2-1
TGCGCCAGCGTGGTCCCTTGGGGTCGAAGGGCTGAGCAGTTCTTC
CASVVPWGRRAEQFF
>TRBD1|once|TRBV7-9|TRBJ1-2
TGTGCCAGCGTCTTGGGGACAGGGGACTATGGCTACACCTTC
CASVLGTGDYGYTF
>.|once|TRBV13|TRBJ1-1
TGTGCCAGCAGTTTGACTGGGGTGATGAGGGCTGAAGCTTTCTTT
CASSLTGVMRAEAFF
>.|.|TRBV27|TRBJ1-2
TGTGCCAGCAGTTTATACCGGGGGCTGACCTATGGCTACACCTTC
CASSLYRGLTYGYTF
>TRBD1|.|TRBV4-1|TRBJ2-7
TGCGCCAGCAGCCCGGACAGGATCCCCTTCGACGAGCAGTACTTC
CASSPDRIPFDEQYF
>.|.|TRBV5-4|TRBJ1-2
TGTGCCAGCAGCTCGACAGGCCTTAGGGGCTACACCTTC
CASSSTGLRGYTF
>TRBD1|.|TRBV29-1|TRBJ1-1
TGCAGCGTGGCACAGGGGAGCACTGAAGCTTTCTTT
CSVAQGSTEAFF
>.|once|TRBV19|TRBJ2-2
TGTGCCAGTAGTACCGGACGGACCGGGGAGCTGTTTTTT
CASSTGRTGELFF
>TRBD2|.|TRBV5-1|TRBJ2-7
TGCGCCAGCAGCCAAACGGGGACTAGCGGTACGCAGTACTTC
CASSQTGTSGTQYF
>.|.|TRBV6-5|TRBJ1-1
TGTGCCAGCAGCGCCGGGCAGCTGGAGAACACTGAAGCTTTCTTT
CASSAGQLENTEAFF
>TRBD1|.|TRBV13|TRBJ2-1
TGTGCCAGCAGCTTACTACAGGGGGCAAGAAGGGAGCAGTTCTTC
CASSLLQGARREQFF
>TRBD1|.|TRBV29-1|TRBJ2-4
TGCAGCGCCACGTCGGTGCAGGGGGTTTACATTCAGTACTTC
CSATSVQGVYIQYF